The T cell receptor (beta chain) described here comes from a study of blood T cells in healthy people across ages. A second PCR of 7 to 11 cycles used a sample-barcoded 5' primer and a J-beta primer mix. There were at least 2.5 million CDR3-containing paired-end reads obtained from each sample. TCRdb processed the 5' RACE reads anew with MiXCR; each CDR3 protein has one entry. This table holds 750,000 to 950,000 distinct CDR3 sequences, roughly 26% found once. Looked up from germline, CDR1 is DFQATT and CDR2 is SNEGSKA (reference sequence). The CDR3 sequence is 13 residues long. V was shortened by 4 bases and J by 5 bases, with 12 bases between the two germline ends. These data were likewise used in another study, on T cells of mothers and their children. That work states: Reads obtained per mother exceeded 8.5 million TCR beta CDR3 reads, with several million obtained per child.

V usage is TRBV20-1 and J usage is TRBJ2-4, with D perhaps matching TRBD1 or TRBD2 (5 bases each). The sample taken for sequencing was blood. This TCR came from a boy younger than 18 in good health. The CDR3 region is CSAMDGAENIQYF. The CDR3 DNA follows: TGCAGTGCTATGGACGGGGCAGAAAACATTCAGTACTTC.